These T cell receptor beta chains were read from a single sample in a study of blood T cell repertoires in COVID-19. Some clones are missing from TCRdb's copy, which holds only in-frame ones; the method was immunoSEQ multiplex PCR. The sample carries approximately 260,000 clones, 86% recorded once. The material sequenced was peripheral blood. The receptor set was obtained from a young man with active or convalescent COVID-19. CDR3s include the opening cysteine and the closing phenylalanine or tryptophan. Each record gives: CDR3 DNA, CDR3 protein, V gene, CDR3 length, clone size, D gene, J gene. The D gene is left open where the match is weak. Some rows have no size entry. The others give once, few or many, or a class for an expanded clone.

CDR3 DNA: TGTGCCACCAGTGATTTAGAGGGCCCTTTAGCCAAAAACATTCAGTACTTC
CDR3 protein: CATSDLEGPLAKNIQYF
V gene: TRBV24-1
CDR3 length: 17
clone size: NA
D gene: NA
J gene: TRBJ2-4

CDR3 DNA: TGTGCCAGCAGCACAGGGGGAAACACAGATACGCAGTATTTT
CDR3 protein: CASSTGGNTDTQYF
V gene: TRBV28
CDR3 length: 14
clone size: NA
D gene: TRBD1
J gene: TRBJ2-3

CDR3 DNA: TGTGCCAGCAGTGACGCCAGGGCTGGAAACACCATATATTTT
CDR3 protein: CASSDARAGNTIYF
V gene: TRBV14
CDR3 length: 14
clone size: NA
D gene: NA
J gene: TRBJ1-3

CDR3 DNA: TGTGCCAGCAGCCCGGGACTAGGCCGTGACGAGCAGTACTTC
CDR3 protein: CASSPGLGRDEQYF
V gene: TRBV9
CDR3 length: 14
clone size: once
D gene: TRBD2
J gene: TRBJ2-7

CDR3 DNA: TGTGCCAGCAGCGTTGAGGTGGGCTATGGCTACACCTTC
CDR3 protein: CASSVEVGYGYTF
V gene: TRBV9
CDR3 length: 13
clone size: once
D gene: NA
J gene: TRBJ1-2

CDR3 DNA: TGCGCCAGCAGCCTCTCGGGACAGGGCGGGAATGAAAAACTGTTTTTT
CDR3 protein: CASSLSGQGGNEKLFF
V gene: TRBV5-1
CDR3 length: 16
clone size: NA
D gene: TRBD1
J gene: TRBJ1-4

CDR3 DNA: TGTGCCAGCAGCCACCTATGGACAGAGGAGGGCTACACCTTC
CDR3 protein: CASSHLWTEEGYTF
V gene: TRBV7-9
CDR3 length: 14
clone size: once
D gene: NA
J gene: TRBJ1-2

CDR3 DNA: TGTGCCAGTAGTATAGATCACTCGCTACACGGCGGCGAGCAGTACTTC
CDR3 protein: CASSIDHSLHGGEQYF
V gene: TRBV19
CDR3 length: 16
clone size: NA
D gene: NA
J gene: TRBJ2-7

CDR3 DNA: TGTGCCAGCAGCCAAGAGGACAGGGCGGGCTATGGCTACACCTTC
CDR3 protein: CASSQEDRAGYGYTF
V gene: TRBV14
CDR3 length: 15
clone size: NA
D gene: TRBD1
J gene: TRBJ1-2

CDR3 DNA: TGTGCCTGGACACGCGGAATCTACAATGAGCAGTTCTTC
CDR3 protein: CAWTRGIYNEQFF
V gene: TRBV30
CDR3 length: 13
clone size: NA
D gene: NA
J gene: TRBJ2-1

CDR3 DNA: TGTGCCAGCAGCTATATAGCGGGAGGTGAAAATGAGCAGTTCTTC
CDR3 protein: CASSYIAGGENEQFF
V gene: TRBV7-6
CDR3 length: 15
clone size: once
D gene: TRBD2
J gene: TRBJ2-1

CDR3 DNA: TGTGCCAGCAGCGCTCCGACATTTGGCTACACCTTC
CDR3 protein: CASSAPTFGYTF
V gene: TRBV9
CDR3 length: 12
clone size: NA
D gene: NA
J gene: TRBJ1-2

CDR3 DNA: TGTGCCAGCAGCCTACAGGGGCTGGAGACCCAGTACTTC
CDR3 protein: CASSLQGLETQYF
V gene: TRBV11-2
CDR3 length: 13
clone size: NA
D gene: TRBD1
J gene: TRBJ2-5

CDR3 DNA: TGTGCCAGCAGTTACTCGAGAGGCACCACCTACGAGCAGTACTTC
CDR3 protein: CASSYSRGTTYEQYF
V gene: TRBV6-5
CDR3 length: 15
clone size: NA
D gene: NA
J gene: TRBJ2-7

CDR3 DNA: TGTGCCAGCAGGATGACAGGGGGCGAGAACACTGAAGCTTTCTTT
CDR3 protein: CASRMTGGENTEAFF
V gene: TRBV2
CDR3 length: 15
clone size: NA
D gene: TRBD1
J gene: TRBJ1-1

CDR3 DNA: TGTGCCAGCAGTTACAACGGGGGACCCCCCTATGGCTACACCTTC
CDR3 protein: CASSYNGGPPYGYTF
V gene: TRBV6-5
CDR3 length: 15
clone size: NA
D gene: NA
J gene: TRBJ1-2

CDR3 DNA: TGTGCCAGTAGCAAGACTAGCGGGAGCCAATACTACGAGCAGTACTTC
CDR3 protein: CASSKTSGSQYYEQYF
V gene: TRBV19
CDR3 length: 16
clone size: NA
D gene: TRBD2
J gene: TRBJ2-7

CDR3 DNA: TGCAGCGTTGTGTTTGGCGGGGGGGAGACCCAGTACTTC
CDR3 protein: CSVVFGGGETQYF
V gene: TRBV29-1
CDR3 length: 13
clone size: once
D gene: TRBD2
J gene: TRBJ2-5

CDR3 DNA: TGTGCCGCGGGGGTCTACGAGCAGTACTTC
CDR3 protein: CAAGVYEQYF
V gene: TRBV3-1/TRBV3-2
CDR3 length: 10
clone size: NA
D gene: TRBD2
J gene: TRBJ2-7

CDR3 DNA: TGCGCCAGCAGCTTGGCCGGGGAGAACACTGAAGCTTTCTTT
CDR3 protein: CASSLAGENTEAFF
V gene: TRBV5-1
CDR3 length: 14
clone size: few
D gene: NA
J gene: TRBJ1-1

CDR3 DNA: TGTGCCAGCAGCCAAGATATAGCCCTTGCTGGCGAGCAGTACTTC
CDR3 protein: CASSQDIALAGEQYF
V gene: TRBV4-2
CDR3 length: 15
clone size: NA
D gene: NA
J gene: TRBJ2-7

CDR3 DNA: TGTGCCACCTCATACGGACAGGGCGTTATGGGTGGCTACACCTTC
CDR3 protein: CATSYGQGVMGGYTF
V gene: TRBV18
CDR3 length: 15
clone size: NA
D gene: TRBD1
J gene: TRBJ1-2